The next 18 T cell receptor beta chains were all read from a single sample in a study of response to subunit inactivated influenza vaccine. TCRdb re-called the RT-PCR reads with MiXCR, one entry per CDR3 protein. The sample consists of about half a million distinct CDR3 sequences, 6% to 9% of them appearing once. This material consisted of PBMCs from blood, taken approximately 25 months after vaccination. Receptor source: a man aged 50 to 75 who received an inactivated influenza vaccine.

This clonotype has more than one count but fewer than ten. The chain combines TRBV19 with TRBJ1-6, with D perhaps matching TRBD1 (5 bases). The CDR3 consists of 11 residues. Deletions cut 4 bases from V and 15 bases from J, with 10 bases between. CDR1 LNHDA and CDR2 SQIVND come from the germline V gene (reference sequence). The chain's CDR3 is CASSRGLLLHF. The CDR3 DNA is TGTGCCAGTAGTAGGGGACTACTCCTCCACTTT.

The chain joins TRBV6-1 to TRBJ1-1, with D hard to call. Deletions cut 7 bases from V and 0 bases from J, with 12 bases between. CDR1 and CDR2 from the germline V gene are MNHNS and SASEGT. The CDR3 has 14 amino acids. CDR3 bases: TGTGCCAGCACCTCCGGGGTGCTGAACACTGAAGCTTTCTTT. Amino acid sequence: CASTSGVLNTEAFF.

In regard to this clonotype: Just one base apart from a much larger clone, this may be a read error. V usage is TRBV6-1 and J usage is TRBJ2-3; D is unresolved. Germline V lookup: CDR1 MNHNS, CDR2 SASEGT. Trimming took 4 bases from V and 4 from J, leaving 3 bases between them. CDR3 length: 11 residues. The CDR3 nucleotides are TGTGCCAGCAGTGGCCCAGATACGCAGTATTTT. Residues: CASSGPDTQYF.

Of note for this clonotype: A much larger clone lies one base from this, so it may be a read error. The chain joins TRBV9 to TRBJ2-1, with D uncertain. The V gene's germline CDR1 is SGDLS and CDR2 YYNGEE. Trimming cost V 0 bases and J 0 bases, with 7 bases left between them. The CDR3 contains 15 residues. The CDR3 nucleotides read TGTGCCAGCAGCGTAGGGATGGCCTCCTACAATGAGCAGTTCTTC. It specifies CASSVGMASYNEQFF.

This clonotype was recorded many times. This sequence joins TRBV27 and TRBJ2-1, with 8 bases identical to TRBD2. The germline V gene encodes CDR1 MNHEY and CDR2 SMNVEV (reference sequence). Losses at the gene ends were 2 bases for V and 8 bases for J; bases not matched to a gene: 8. This CDR3 has 15 residues. The CDR3 here is CASSLVAGLDDEQFF. The CDR3 DNA follows: TGTGCCAGCAGTTTAGTAGCGGGACTCGACGATGAGCAGTTCTTC.

The sample holds a few counts of this clonotype. V is TRBV12-3 or TRBV12-4 and J is TRBJ1-6; the D gene is possibly TRBD1 (5 bases). V was trimmed by 6 bases and J by 8 bases, leaving 32 bases between them. CDR3 length equals 20 residues. The DNA for the CDR3 is TGTGCCAGCAGCGCTTGGAGAGGGGCTAAAACTAATCTGGCGTATTCACCCCTCCACTTT. Translation gives CASSAWRGAKTNLAYSPLHF.

This clonotype was counted a few times. The genes are TRBV5-1 and TRBJ2-4; 7 bases align to TRBD2. From germline, CDR1 is SGHRS and CDR2 YFSETQ. The CDR3 consists of 15 residues. Germline trimming cut 1 base from V and 0 bases from J; bases unmatched to any gene: 1. The CDR3 sequence: CASSLTGGAKNIQYF. The CDR3 DNA reads TGCGCCAGCAGCTTGACGGGAGGAGCCAAAAACATTCAGTACTTC.

This clonotype was observed a few times. The chain is built from TRBV6-2 or TRBV6-3 and TRBJ1-5; D ambiguous. Germline V gives CDR1 MNHEY, CDR2 SVGEGT. The CDR3 extends over 15 amino acids. V was cut by 7 bases and J by 2 bases, with 15 bases left in between. For the CDR3, the DNA is TGTGCCAGCACGGAACGGGAGGTGGGCAATCAGCCCCAGCATTTT. Protein sequence: CASTEREVGNQPQHF.

The sample holds a few counts of this clonotype. The CDR3 protein is CASSQDRGQFYNEQFF. In DNA, the CDR3 is TGTGCCAGCAGCCAAGATCGGGGACAGTTTTACAATGAGCAGTTCTTC. This chain uses TRBV14 with TRBJ2-1; 7 bases map to TRBD1. The germline V gene has CDR1 SGHDN and CDR2 FVKESK. The CDR3 totals 16 residues. Unmatched junction bases numbered 6, after V lost 0 bases and J lost 4 bases.

The CDR3 nucleotides are TGTGCCAGCAGCTTAGTGAGCGGGGCCTCCTACGAGCAGTACTTC. Its translation: CASSLVSGASYEQYF. The genes are TRBV7-8 and TRBJ2-7; 7 bases agree with TRBD2. Germline V gene data show CDR1 as SGHVS and CDR2 as FQNEAQ. The V gene end was trimmed by 1 base and the J gene end by 0 bases; junction bases not matched to a gene: 3. This CDR3 has 15 residues.

A few counts support this clonotype. The chain is built from TRBV20-1 and TRBJ2-7; D not resolved. Germline CDR1 reads DFQATT; CDR2 reads SNEGSKA (reference sequence). The CDR3 length is 13 residues. Trimming pared 1 base from V and 0 bases from J, leaving 7 bases between. The CDR3 region is CSARASSSYEQYF. The CDR3 DNA sequence: TGCAGTGCTAGAGCGTCCAGCTCCTACGAGCAGTACTTC.

V gene TRBV27 combines with J gene TRBJ2-5; 13 bases line up with TRBD2. V shed 5 bases, J shed 5 bases, and the junction held 5 bases outside the gene matches. Germline V gene sequence: CDR1 MNHEY, CDR2 SMNVEV (reference sequence). CDR3 length: 15 residues. CDR3 loop: CASSPGLAGSETQYF. Written as DNA, the CDR3 is TGTGCCAGCAGTCCGGGACTAGCGGGGTCTGAGACCCAGTACTTC.

This clonotype was seen repeatedly, ten times or more. The genes are TRBV5-1 and TRBJ2-2; 7 nucleotides align to TRBD2. The CDR3 totals 16 residues. In germline, CDR1 is SGHRS, CDR2 YFSETQ. Trimming cost V 5 bases and J 4 bases; bases outside gene matches: 11. DNA for the CDR3: TGCGCCAGCAGGGGTCTAGCGGACAAGGGCACCGGGGAGCTGTTTTTT. This gives the protein CASRGLADKGTGELFF.

The CDR3 DNA is TGTGCCAGCAGTTACGCTCCTAACTATGGCTACACCTTC. Amino acid sequence: CASSYAPNYGYTF. V and J are TRBV28 and TRBJ1-2; D gene ambiguous. The ends were cut back, 4 bases at V and 0 bases at J, with 6 bases in the middle. In germline, CDR1 is MDHEN, CDR2 SYDVKM. This CDR3 comprises 13 residues.

Regarding this clonotype: It may be a read error: a sequence one base away is much more abundant. The chain links TRBV15 to TRBJ2-3, with D possibly matching TRBD2 (5 bases). The CDR3 has 16 amino acids. Germline V gives CDR1 LNHNV, CDR2 YYDKDF (reference sequence). DNA of the CDR3: TGTGCCACCAGCAGATCATATACTGCTAGCACAGAAACGCAGTATTTT. Protein product: CATSRSYTASTETQYF.

This clonotype came up a few times. The J gene is TRBJ2-1, the V gene TRBV28; TRBD1 is a possible D gene (6 bases). The V end lost 6 bases, the J end lost 3 bases, and 18 bases lay between the germline ends. The CDR3 extends over 16 amino acids. CDR1 and CDR2 (germline): MDHEN, SYDVKM. CDR3 sequence (DNA): TGTGCCAGCAGCTCGGTGGGGGCCCACCTCTACAATGAGCAGTTCTTC. As protein: CASSSVGAHLYNEQFF. The variable domain in full, with the rest retrieved from reference TRBV28 and TRBJ2-1, is DVKVTQSSRYLVKRTGEKVFLECVQDMDHENMFWYRQDPGLGLRLIYFSYDVKMKEKGDIPEGYSVSREKKERFSLILESASTNQTSMYLCASSSVGAHLYNEQFFGPGTRLTVL.

This clonotype was seen repeatedly, ten times or more. This chain joins TRBV6-2 or TRBV6-3 and TRBJ2-2; no clear D gene. CDR1 is MNHEY, CDR2 SVGEGT, per germline. The CDR3 has 17 amino acids. V was pared by 5 bases and J by 0 bases, with 16 bases between. The CDR3 region has the DNA TGTGCCAGCAGTCCCAGTCGTGGGCAATCGAACACCGGGGAGCTGTTTTTT. Encoded protein: CASSPSRGQSNTGELFF.

The chain uses TRBV5-1 and TRBJ1-1; perhaps TRBD1 as D (6 bases). V was shortened by 4 bases and J by 6 bases, with 22 bases between the two germline ends. CDR1 is SGHRS, CDR2 YFSETQ, per germline. The CDR3 has 16 residues. CDR3 amino acids: CASSPGAGASKAEAFF. The CDR3, as DNA: TGCGCCAGCAGCCCGGGTGCAGGGGCCTCGAAGGCTGAAGCTTTCTTT.